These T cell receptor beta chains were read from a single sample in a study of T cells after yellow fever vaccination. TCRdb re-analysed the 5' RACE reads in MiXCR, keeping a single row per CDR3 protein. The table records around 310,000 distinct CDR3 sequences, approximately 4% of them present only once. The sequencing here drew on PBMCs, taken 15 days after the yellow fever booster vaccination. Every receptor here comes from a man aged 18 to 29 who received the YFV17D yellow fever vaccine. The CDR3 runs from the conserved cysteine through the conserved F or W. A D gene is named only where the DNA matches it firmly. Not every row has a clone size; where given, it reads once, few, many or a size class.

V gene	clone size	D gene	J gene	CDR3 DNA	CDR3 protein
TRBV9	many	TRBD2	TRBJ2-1	TGTGCCAGCAGCGTAGACCCGACTAGCGGGGGGACCTCGAATGAGCAGTTCTTC	CASSVDPTSGGTSNEQFF
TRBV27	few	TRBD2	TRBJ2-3	TGTGCCAGCAGTTTATACCTCAGGACTAGCCAAAAAGATACGCAGTATTTT	CASSLYLRTSQKDTQYF
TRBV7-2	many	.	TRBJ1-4	TGTGCCAGCAGCTCGATGGACTTCTCCCCAAAAAAACTGTTTTTT	CASSSMDFSPKKLFF
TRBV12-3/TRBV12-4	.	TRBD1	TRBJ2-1	TGTGCCATCACCGGACGGGGCAGGGGGTACAATGAGCAGTTCTTC	CAITGRGRGYNEQFF
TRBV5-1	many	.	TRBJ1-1	TGCGCCAGCAGCTTGGAAAATCAGAAGCCTTTCTTT	CASSLENQKPFF
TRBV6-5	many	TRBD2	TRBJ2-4	TGTGCCAGCAGTTCCTTAGCTAGCGGGGAAAACATTCAGTACTTC	CASSSLASGENIQYF
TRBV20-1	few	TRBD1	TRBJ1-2	TGCAGTGTCACTGGGGCGCGACAGGGCCATTCTTATGGCTACACCTTC	CSVTGARQGHSYGYTF
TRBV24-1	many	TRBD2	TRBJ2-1	TGTGCCACCAGTGACCTGACTAGCGGGGGCGCCCTTGGAGAGCAGTTCTTC	CATSDLTSGGALGEQFF
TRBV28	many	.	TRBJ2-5	TGTGCCATCAAAGACCTAACAGGGATCCAAGAGACCCAGTACTTC	CAIKDLTGIQETQYF
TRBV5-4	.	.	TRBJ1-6	TGTGCCAGCAGCTTGGGGCCCCCGGCTTATAATTCACCCCTCCACTTT	CASSLGPPAYNSPLHF
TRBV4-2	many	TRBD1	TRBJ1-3	TGTGCCAGCAGCCAAGGACAGGGGAGCTCTGGAAACACCATATATTTT	CASSQGQGSSGNTIYF
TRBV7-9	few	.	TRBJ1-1	TGTGCCAGCAGCTTAGCAAACAGGGCTGAAGCTTTCTTT	CASSLANRAEAFF
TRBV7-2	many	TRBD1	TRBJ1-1	TGTGCCAGCAGTCCAAGACAGGGACACACTGAAGCTTTCTTT	CASSPRQGHTEAFF
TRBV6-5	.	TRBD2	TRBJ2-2	TGTGCCAGCAGCCAGAGCGGGGGAGGAACCGGGGAGCTGTTTTTT	CASSQSGGGTGELFF
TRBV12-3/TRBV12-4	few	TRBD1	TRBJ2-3	TGTGCCAGCAGCCTCCATCAGACAGGGGTTAGCACAGATACGCAGTATTTT	CASSLHQTGVSTDTQYF
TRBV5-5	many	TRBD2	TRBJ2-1	TGTGCCAGCAGCCCCCCGGGGGGACGCACTAATGAGCAGTTCTTC	CASSPPGGRTNEQFF
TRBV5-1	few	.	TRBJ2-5	TGCGCCAGCAGCTTAGACTGGGCCCAGTACTTC	CASSLDWAQYF
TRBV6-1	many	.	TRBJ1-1	TGTGCCAGCAGTGTCAGGGGCACTGAAGCTTTCTTT	CASSVRGTEAFF
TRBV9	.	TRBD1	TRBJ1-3	TGTGCCAGCAGCGTAGCGGGACAGGGCAATGGAAACACCATATATTTT	CASSVAGQGNGNTIYF
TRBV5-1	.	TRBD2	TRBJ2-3	TGCGCCAGCAGCTTGGCCAAAGCGGGGGGGCCCCCCACAGATACGCAGTATTTT	CASSLAKAGGPPTDTQYF
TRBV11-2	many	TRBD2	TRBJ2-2	TGTGCCAGCAGTCGGACTAGCGGGGGCCCCGGAACCGGGGAGCTGTTTTTT	CASSRTSGGPGTGELFF
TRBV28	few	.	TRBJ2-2	TGTGCCAGCAGGTTTCGGAACACCGGGGAGCTGTTTTTT	CASRFRNTGELFF
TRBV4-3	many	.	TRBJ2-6	TGCGCCAGCAGCCAAGGGTGGCAGGGATTTGGGGCCAACGTCCTGACTTTC	CASSQGWQGFGANVLTF
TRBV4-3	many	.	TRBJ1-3	TGCGCCAGCAGCCAAGAGCGGTTCCTTGGAAACACCATATATTTT	CASSQERFLGNTIYF
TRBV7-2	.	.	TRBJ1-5	TGTGCCAGCAGCTTAGTACCTTGGGCGAGCAATCAGCCCCAGCATTTT	CASSLVPWASNQPQHF
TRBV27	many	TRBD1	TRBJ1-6	TGTGCCAGCAGTTTACGGAGTTTCGTGACAGGGTTTTCACCCCTCCACTTT	CASSLRSFVTGFSPLHF
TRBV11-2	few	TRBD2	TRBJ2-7	TGTGCCAGCAGCCTGGGACTAGCGGGGGAGTACGAGCAGTACTTC	CASSLGLAGEYEQYF
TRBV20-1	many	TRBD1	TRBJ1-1	TGCAGTGCTAGAAACCCGGGACAGGGGTACACTGAAGCTTTCTTT	CSARNPGQGYTEAFF
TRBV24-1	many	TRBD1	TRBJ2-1	TGTGCCACCAGTGATCCGGGGACAGGGGGCAATGAGCAGTTCTTC	CATSDPGTGGNEQFF
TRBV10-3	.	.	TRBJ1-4	TGTGCCATCAGTGACGGGACCTGGGGAGAAAAACTGTTTTTT	CAISDGTWGEKLFF
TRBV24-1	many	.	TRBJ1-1	TGTGCCACCAGGAGCTCAGGCCCCAACACTGAAGCTTTCTTT	CATRSSGPNTEAFF
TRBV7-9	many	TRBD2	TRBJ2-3	TGTGCCAGCAGCTCTAAGACTAGCGGGGGCGCCGGGACAGATACGCAGTATTTT	CASSSKTSGGAGTDTQYF
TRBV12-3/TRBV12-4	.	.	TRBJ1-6	TGTGCCAGCAGTACTCGGACAGTGCCTCCAGAGCCCCTCCACTTT	CASSTRTVPPEPLHF
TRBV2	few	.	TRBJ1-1	TGTGCCAGCAGCCGACAAGGGTGGAACACTGAAGCTTTCTTT	CASSRQGWNTEAFF
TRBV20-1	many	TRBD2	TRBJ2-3	TGCAGTGCTAGAGATGAGCGGGGGGGCAAAGATACGCAGTATTTT	CSARDERGGKDTQYF
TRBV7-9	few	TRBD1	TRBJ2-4	TGTGCCAGCAGCGGGCGGACAGGGGCGAACATTCAGTACTTC	CASSGRTGANIQYF
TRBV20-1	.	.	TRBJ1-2	TGCAGTGCTAGGGGGTGGAACTCCTTC	CSARGWNSF
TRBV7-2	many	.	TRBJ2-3	TGTGCCAGCAGCATTAGCACAGATACGCAGTATTTT	CASSISTDTQYF
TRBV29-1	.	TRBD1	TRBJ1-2	TGCAGCGCCGGGACAGGGGGCTCTGGCTACACCTTC	CSAGTGGSGYTF
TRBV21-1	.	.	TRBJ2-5	TGTGCCAGCAGCAAAGTCGGCGGGGGCCAAGAGACCCAGTACTTC	CASSKVGGGQETQYF
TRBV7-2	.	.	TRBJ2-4	TGTGCCAGCAGCCAAGACAGAAACATTCAGTACTTC	CASSQDRNIQYF
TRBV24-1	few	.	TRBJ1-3	TGTGCCACCAGTGACCCGCGGACGTCCGGAAACACCATATATTTT	CATSDPRTSGNTIYF
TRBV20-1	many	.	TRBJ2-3	TGCAGTGCTAGAGATACAGGGACGAATACGCAGTATTTT	CSARDTGTNTQYF
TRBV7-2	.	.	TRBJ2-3	TGTGCCAGCGAAGTAAGGGGGGGAGATACGCAGTATTTT	CASEVRGGDTQYF
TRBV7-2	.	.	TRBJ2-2	TGTGCCAGCACCGCGGCCGCAACCACCGGGGAGCTGTTTTTT	CASTAAATTGELFF
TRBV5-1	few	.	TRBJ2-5	TGCGCCAGCAGCTTGGAGGGGGGGACGGAGACCCAGTACTTC	CASSLEGGTETQYF
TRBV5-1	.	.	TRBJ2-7	TGCGCCAGCAGCAGGGGGACACTTAACACCTACGAGCAGTACTTC	CASSRGTLNTYEQYF
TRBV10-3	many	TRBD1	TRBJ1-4	TGTGCCATCAGTGAGCGGGACAGGGGGGAAAAACTGTTTTTT	CAISERDRGEKLFF
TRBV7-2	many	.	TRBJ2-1	TGTGCCAGCAGCTCCCCCGGGACGGATTACAATGAGCAGTTCTTC	CASSSPGTDYNEQFF
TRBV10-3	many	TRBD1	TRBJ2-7	TGTGCCATCAGGGGACAGGGGGCCCACGAGCAGTACTTC	CAIRGQGAHEQYF
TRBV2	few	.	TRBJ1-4	TGTGCCAGCAGGGGACCCGGCGCCGAAAAACTGTTTTTT	CASRGPGAEKLFF
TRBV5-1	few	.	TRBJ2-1	TGCGCCAGCAGCGTCCAGCAGGGCCTTCGCTCCTACAATGAGCAGTTCTTC	CASSVQQGLRSYNEQFF
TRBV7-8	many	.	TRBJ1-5	TGTGCCAGCAGCTCCTTAGACAGCAATCAGCCCCAGCATTTT	CASSSLDSNQPQHF
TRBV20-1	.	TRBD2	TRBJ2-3	TGCAGTGCTAGAGGACCGGGACTAGCGGGGGGCCCCGGTGGCACAGATACGCAGTATTTT	CSARGPGLAGGPGGTDTQYF